A selection of T cell receptor beta chains follows, all from one sample in a study of blood T cell repertoires in COVID-19. Measured with immunoSEQ multiplex PCR; TCRdb has only the in-frame clones, and not every one. The table has fewer than 350,000 clones, approximately 85% seen once. Sequenced input: PBMCs or T cells enriched from blood (not recorded which). Every receptor here comes from a man younger than 40 who had recovered from COVID-19. Both conserved end residues are part of each CDR3. Each record gives: CDR3 protein, CDR3 DNA, V gene, D gene, J gene, clone size. D genes are given only for firm matches. The size field is filled for only some rows; it gives once, few, many or a size class.

CASSLSWLAGSYNEQFF TGTGCCAGCAGTTTATCGTGGCTAGCGGGGTCCTACAATGAGCAGTTCTTC TRBV27 TRBD2 TRBJ2-1 .
CASSFGRNTEAFF TGTGCCAGCAGTTTTGGGCGGAACACTGAAGCTTTCTTT TRBV12-3/TRBV12-4 . TRBJ1-1 .
CASSRSGLAGVEQYF TGTGCCAGTAGCCGTTCCGGACTAGCTGGGGTCGAGCAGTACTTC TRBV19 TRBD2 TRBJ2-7 .
CASSHFTGSYEQYF TGCGCCAGCAGCCATTTTACTGGCTCCTACGAGCAGTACTTC TRBV4-1 . TRBJ2-7 .
CATTFAGGKNIQYF TGTGCCACCACCTTTGCGGGGGGGAAAAACATTCAGTACTTC TRBV2 TRBD2 TRBJ2-4 .
CASSAGTGVNSPLHF TGTGCCAGCAGCGCCGGGACAGGGGTTAATTCACCCCTCCACTTT TRBV9 TRBD1 TRBJ1-6 .
CSVGGGDGQPQHF TGCAGCGTTGGGGGAGGGGACGGTCAGCCCCAGCATTTT TRBV29-1 . TRBJ1-5 .
CAWSTTGNEQYF TGTGCCTGGAGTACTACAGGGAACGAGCAGTACTTC TRBV30 . TRBJ2-7 .
CASSLEGGWNTEAFF TGTGCCAGCAGCTTAGAGGGGGGGTGGAACACTGAAGCTTTCTTT TRBV7-9 . TRBJ1-1 .
CAWRWSTNEKLFF TGTGCCTGGAGGTGGAGCACTAATGAAAAACTGTTTTTT TRBV30 . TRBJ1-4 .
CASSDGVQPQHF TGTGCCAGCAGTGACGGGGTTCAGCCCCAGCATTTT TRBV6-2/TRBV6-3 . TRBJ1-5 .
CASSVEGARGNTIYF TGTGCCAGCAGCGTAGAGGGGGCGCGTGGAAACACCATATATTTT TRBV9 TRBD1 TRBJ1-3 .
CATGNPQGYGYTF TGTGCCACCGGTAATCCCCAGGGCTATGGCTACACCTTC TRBV24-1 . TRBJ1-2 .
CASSSGGQGNEKLFF TGCGCCAGCAGCTCCGGGGGACAGGGGAATGAAAAACTGTTTTTT TRBV5-1 TRBD1 TRBJ1-4 .
CASSLELAADTGELFF TGTGCCAGCAGCTTGGAGTTAGCTGCGGACACCGGGGAGCTGTTTTTT TRBV5-5 . TRBJ2-2 .
CATSDLEGNYGYTF TGTGCCACCAGTGATTTGGAGGGTAACTATGGCTACACCTTC TRBV24-1 . TRBJ1-2 .
CASSTRQGGYTF TGTGCCAGCAGCACTCGACAGGGTGGCTACACCTTC TRBV5-4 TRBD1 TRBJ1-2 .
CASRQLGTVGYGYTF TGTGCCAGCAGGCAACTCGGGACAGTAGGTTATGGCTACACCTTC TRBV6-4 TRBD1 TRBJ1-2 .
CAGGGSYNEQFF TGTGCCGGGGGGGGCAGTTACAATGAGCAGTTCTTC TRBV10-3 . TRBJ2-1 .
CASSRRRGGEKLFF TGTGCCAGCAGCCGGCGGAGGGGCGGAGAAAAACTGTTTTTT TRBV3-1/TRBV3-2 . TRBJ1-4 .
CASSTQTGPTDTQYF TGTGCCAGCAGCACGCAGACAGGACCCACAGATACGCAGTATTTT TRBV7-2 . TRBJ2-3 .
CASSYTDTQYF TGTGCCAGTTCCTACACAGATACGCAGTATTTT TRBV2 . TRBJ2-3 .
CAISSSMGQGISYNEQFF TGTGCCATCAGTAGTTCGATGGGACAGGGTATCTCCTACAATGAGCAGTTCTTC TRBV10-3 TRBD1 TRBJ2-1 .
CASMRDREKTQYF TGTGCCAGCATGCGGGACAGGGAGAAGACCCAGTACTTC TRBV2 TRBD1 TRBJ2-5 .
CASSPGTGVRETQYF TGCGCCAGCAGCCCGGGGACAGGGGTGCGAGAGACCCAGTACTTC TRBV5-1 TRBD1 TRBJ2-5 .
CASSEAGTGASGYTF TGTGCCAGCAGTGAAGCTGGGACAGGGGCTTCTGGCTACACCTTC TRBV25-1 TRBD1 TRBJ1-2 .
CASTPGQGAVQETQYF TGTGCCAGCACCCCGGGACAGGGGGCTGTCCAAGAGACCCAGTACTTC TRBV2 TRBD1 TRBJ2-5 .
CASSIRQTSTDTQYF TGTGCCAGTAGTATACGACAGACCAGCACAGATACGCAGTATTTT TRBV19 . TRBJ2-3 .
CASSPTGSRYQETQYF TGTGCCAGCAGTCCTACAGGATCCCGGTACCAAGAGACCCAGTACTTC TRBV27 . TRBJ2-5 once
CASSPPEGQTKSGNTIYF TGTGCCAGCTCCCCCCCGGAGGGACAGACTAAATCTGGAAACACCATATATTTT TRBV18 TRBD1 TRBJ1-3 .
CASSPKLLARSSYNEQFF TGCGCCAGCAGCCCGAAGCTCCTGGCGCGGAGCTCCTACAATGAGCAGTTCTTC TRBV5-1 . TRBJ2-1 .
CASSQDRGGGYTF TGTGCCAGCAGCCAGGACAGGGGAGGTGGCTACACCTTC TRBV5-5 TRBD1 TRBJ1-2 .
CASGLIPTGKSTDTQYF TGTGCTAGTGGTTTGATACCGACAGGGAAAAGCACAGATACGCAGTATTTT TRBV12-5 TRBD1 TRBJ2-3 .
CASSTPRSSTDTQYF TGTGCCAGTAGTACCCCCCGTTCGAGCACAGATACGCAGTATTTT TRBV19 . TRBJ2-3 .
CASSLGSVGRVHYGYTF TGTGCCAGCAGCTTGGGGAGTGTCGGCCGGGTCCACTATGGCTACACCTTC TRBV5-6 . TRBJ1-2 .
CASSPPDRMNTEAFF TGTGCCAGCAGCCCTCCGGACAGAATGAACACTGAAGCTTTCTTT TRBV13 . TRBJ1-1 .
CASSGQGGNSPLHF TGTGCCAGCAGTGGTCAGGGTGGTAATTCACCCCTCCACTTT TRBV2 . TRBJ1-6 .
CAINRGADGYTF TGTGCCATCAACAGGGGCGCAGATGGCTACACCTTC TRBV10-3 TRBD1 TRBJ1-2 .
CASSLTTASGGAEQYF TGTGCCAGCAGCTTAACGACCGCGAGCGGGGGGGCAGAGCAGTACTTC TRBV7-3 TRBD2 TRBJ2-7 .
CASKVTGNQPQHF TGTGCCAGCAAGGTGACGGGGAATCAGCCCCAGCATTTT TRBV6-5 . TRBJ1-5 .
CASRGTAGSNQPQHF TGTGCCAGCAGGGGGACAGCGGGTAGCAATCAGCCCCAGCATTTT TRBV2 TRBD1 TRBJ1-5 .
CASSDNRDREQETQYF TGTGCCAGCAGTGATAATCGGGACAGAGAGCAAGAGACCCAGTACTTC TRBV2 TRBD1 TRBJ2-5 .
CASRDLLAGKYEQYF TGTGCCAGCAGAGATTTACTAGCAGGGAAGTACGAGCAGTACTTC TRBV6-5 . TRBJ2-7 .
CASGEQGRSGELFF TGCGCCAGCGGAGAACAGGGCCGGTCCGGGGAGCTGTTTTTT TRBV5-1 . TRBJ2-2 .
CASRMFGGGEGNQPQHF TGTGCCAGCCGCATGTTTGGCGGGGGCGAGGGCAATCAGCCCCAGCATTTT TRBV27 . TRBJ1-5 .
CASSLAGHGYTF TGTGCCAGCAGTTTAGCGGGGCATGGCTACACCTTC TRBV12-3/TRBV12-4 . TRBJ1-2 .
CASRGDSFLTDTQYF TGTGCCAGCAGAGGCGACAGTTTTCTCACAGATACGCAGTATTTT TRBV3-1/TRBV3-2 . TRBJ2-3 .
CASSPRTGPPYEQYF TGTGCCAGCAGCCCCAGGACAGGGCCTCCCTACGAGCAGTACTTC TRBV13 TRBD1 TRBJ2-7 .